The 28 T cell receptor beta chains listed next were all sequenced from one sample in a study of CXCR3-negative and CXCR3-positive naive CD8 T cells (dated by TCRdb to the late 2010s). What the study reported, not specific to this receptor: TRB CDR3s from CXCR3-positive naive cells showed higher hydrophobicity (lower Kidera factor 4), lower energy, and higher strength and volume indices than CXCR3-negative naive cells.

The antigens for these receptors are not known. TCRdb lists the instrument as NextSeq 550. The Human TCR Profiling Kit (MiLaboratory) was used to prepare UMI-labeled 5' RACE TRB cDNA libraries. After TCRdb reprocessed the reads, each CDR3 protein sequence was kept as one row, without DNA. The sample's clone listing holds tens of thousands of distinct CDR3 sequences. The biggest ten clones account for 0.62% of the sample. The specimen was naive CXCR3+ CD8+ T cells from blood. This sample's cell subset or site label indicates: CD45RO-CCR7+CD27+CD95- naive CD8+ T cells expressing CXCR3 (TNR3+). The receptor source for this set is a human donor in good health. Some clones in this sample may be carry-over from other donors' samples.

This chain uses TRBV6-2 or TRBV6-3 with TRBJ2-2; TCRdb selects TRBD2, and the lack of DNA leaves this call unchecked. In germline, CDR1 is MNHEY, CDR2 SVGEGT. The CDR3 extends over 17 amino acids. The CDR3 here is CASSYSPFAGGQGELFF.

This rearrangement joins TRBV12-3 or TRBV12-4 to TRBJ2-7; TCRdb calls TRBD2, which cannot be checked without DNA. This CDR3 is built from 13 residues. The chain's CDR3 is CASSPTGRDEQYF.

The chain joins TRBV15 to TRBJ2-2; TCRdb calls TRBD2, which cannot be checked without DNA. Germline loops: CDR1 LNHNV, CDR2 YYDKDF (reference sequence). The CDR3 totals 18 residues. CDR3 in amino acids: CATSRGLAGGLNTGELFF.

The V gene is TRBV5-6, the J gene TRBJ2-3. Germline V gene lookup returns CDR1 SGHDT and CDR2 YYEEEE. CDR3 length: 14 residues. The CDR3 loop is CASSVGHNTDTQYF.

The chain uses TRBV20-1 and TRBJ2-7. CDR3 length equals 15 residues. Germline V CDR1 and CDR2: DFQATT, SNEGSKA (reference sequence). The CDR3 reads CSAPKKSRPSYEQYF.

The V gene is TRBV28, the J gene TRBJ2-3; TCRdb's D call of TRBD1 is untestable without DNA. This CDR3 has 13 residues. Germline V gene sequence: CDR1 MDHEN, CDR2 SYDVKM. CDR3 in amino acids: CASSLFPADTQYF.

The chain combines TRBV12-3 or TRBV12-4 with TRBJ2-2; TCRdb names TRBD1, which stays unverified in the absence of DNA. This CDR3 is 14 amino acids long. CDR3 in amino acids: CASSLGLGAGELFF.

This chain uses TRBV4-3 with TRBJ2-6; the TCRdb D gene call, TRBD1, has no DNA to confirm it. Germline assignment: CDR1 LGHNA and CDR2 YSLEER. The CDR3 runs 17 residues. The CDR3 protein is CASSQDLQGRSANVLTF.

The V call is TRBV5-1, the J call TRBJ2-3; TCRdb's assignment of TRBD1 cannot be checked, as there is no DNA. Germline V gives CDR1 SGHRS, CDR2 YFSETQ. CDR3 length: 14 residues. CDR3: CASSSGQGTDTQYF.

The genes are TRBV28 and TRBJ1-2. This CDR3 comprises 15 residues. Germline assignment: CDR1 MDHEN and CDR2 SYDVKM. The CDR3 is CASSLGFLANYGYTF.

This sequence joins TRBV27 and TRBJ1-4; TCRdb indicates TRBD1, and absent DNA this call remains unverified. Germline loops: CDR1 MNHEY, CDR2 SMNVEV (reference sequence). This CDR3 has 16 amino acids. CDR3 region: CASSEDQGADYEKLFF. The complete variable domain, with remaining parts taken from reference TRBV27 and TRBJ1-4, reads EAQVTQNPRYLITVTGKKLTVTCSQNMNHEYMSWYRQDPGLGLRQIYYSMNVEVTDKGDVPEGYKVSRKEKRNFPLILESPSPNQTSLYFCASSEDQGADYEKLFFGSGTQLSVL.

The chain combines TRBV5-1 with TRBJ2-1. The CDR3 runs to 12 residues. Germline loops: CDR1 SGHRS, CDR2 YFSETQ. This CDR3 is CASRMKNNEQFF.

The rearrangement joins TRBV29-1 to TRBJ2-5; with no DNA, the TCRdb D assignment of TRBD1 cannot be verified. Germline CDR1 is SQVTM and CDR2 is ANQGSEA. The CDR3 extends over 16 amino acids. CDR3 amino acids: CSVGDFSLGGQETQYF.

The CDR3 loop is CASSSYNEQLF. The rearrangement links TRBV27 to TRBJ2-1. Germline CDR1 MNHEY, CDR2 SMNVEV (reference sequence). CDR3 size: 11 residues.

CDR3: CASSQDFGATNEKLFF. The chain combines TRBV4-3 with TRBJ1-4. This CDR3 has 16 residues. Germline V lookup: CDR1 LGHNA, CDR2 YSLEER.

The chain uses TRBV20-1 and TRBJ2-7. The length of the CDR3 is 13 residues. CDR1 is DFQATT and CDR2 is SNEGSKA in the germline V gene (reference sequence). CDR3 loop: CSARIGGSYEQYF.

The CDR3 sequence is CASSLDGQPQHF. The genes are TRBV28 and TRBJ1-5. This CDR3 has 12 residues. Germline V gene sequence: CDR1 MDHEN, CDR2 SYDVKM. Using reference TRBV28 and TRBJ1-5 for the parts outside the CDR3, the full variable domain is DVKVTQSSRYLVKRTGEKVFLECVQDMDHENMFWYRQDPGLGLRLIYFSYDVKMKEKGDIPEGYSVSREKKERFSLILESASTNQTSMYLCASSLDGQPQHFGDGTRLSIL.

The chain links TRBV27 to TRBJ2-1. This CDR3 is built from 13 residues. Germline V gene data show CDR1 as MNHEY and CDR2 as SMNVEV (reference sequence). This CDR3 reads CASSYQHYNEQFF.

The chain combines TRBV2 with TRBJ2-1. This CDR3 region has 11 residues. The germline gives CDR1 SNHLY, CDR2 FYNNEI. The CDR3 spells CANNDYNEQFF.

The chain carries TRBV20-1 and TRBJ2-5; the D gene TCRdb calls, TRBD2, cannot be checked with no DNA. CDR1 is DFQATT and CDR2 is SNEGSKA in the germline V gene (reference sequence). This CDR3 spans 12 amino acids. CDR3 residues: CSAPRGLGTQYF.

The CDR3 loop reads CAGSPPGLAGETQYF. The rearrangement uses TRBV25-1 and TRBJ2-5; the TCRdb call, TRBD2, lacks DNA for checking. This CDR3 is 15 amino acids long. CDR1 MGHDK and CDR2 SYGVNS come from the germline V gene.

Here the CDR3 reads CASSLLGQGYEQYF. The chain combines TRBV13 with TRBJ2-7; TCRdb's D call of TRBD1 is untestable without DNA. The CDR3 spans 14 residues. Germline V lookup: CDR1 PRHDT, CDR2 FYEKMQ (reference sequence).

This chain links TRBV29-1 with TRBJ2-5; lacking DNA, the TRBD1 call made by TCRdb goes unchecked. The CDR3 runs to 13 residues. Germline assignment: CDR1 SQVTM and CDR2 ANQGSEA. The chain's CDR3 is CSVGAENQETQYF.

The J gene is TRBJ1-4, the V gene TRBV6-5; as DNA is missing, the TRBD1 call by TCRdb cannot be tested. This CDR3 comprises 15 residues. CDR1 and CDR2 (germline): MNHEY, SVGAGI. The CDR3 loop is CASSYSSRGHEKLFF.

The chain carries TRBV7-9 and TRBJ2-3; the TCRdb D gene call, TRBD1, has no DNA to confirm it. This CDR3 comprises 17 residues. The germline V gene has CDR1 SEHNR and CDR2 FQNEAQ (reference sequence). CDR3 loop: CASSTPEETVGPDTQYF. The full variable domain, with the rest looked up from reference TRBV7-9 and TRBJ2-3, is DTGVSQNPRHKITKRGQNVTFRCDPISEHNRLYWYRQTLGQGPEFLTYFQNEAQLEKSRLLSDRFSAERPKGSFSTLEIQRTEQGDSAMYLCASSTPEETVGPDTQYFGPGTRLTVL.

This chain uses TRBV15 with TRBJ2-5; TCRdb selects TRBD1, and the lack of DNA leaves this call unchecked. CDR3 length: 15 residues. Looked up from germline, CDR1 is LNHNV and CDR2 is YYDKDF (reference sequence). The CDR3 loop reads CATSTQGARGETQYF. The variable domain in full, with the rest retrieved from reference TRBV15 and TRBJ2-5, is DAMVIQNPRYQVTQFGKPVTLSCSQTLNHNVMYWYQQKSSQAPKLLFHYYDKDFNNEADTPDNFQSRRPNTSFCFLDIRSPGLGDTAMYLCATSTQGARGETQYFGPGTRLLVL.

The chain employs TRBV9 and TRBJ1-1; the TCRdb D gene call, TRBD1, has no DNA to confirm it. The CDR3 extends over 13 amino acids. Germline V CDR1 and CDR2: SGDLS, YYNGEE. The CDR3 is CASSAGQGSEAFF.

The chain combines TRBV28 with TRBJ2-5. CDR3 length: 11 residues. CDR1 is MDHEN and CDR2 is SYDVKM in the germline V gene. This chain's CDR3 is CASFLGETQYF.